A single sample is the source of the 3 T cell receptor beta chains below, sequenced in a study of cytotoxic CD8 clonotypes in ibrutinib-treated CLL. The protocol was immunoSEQ multiplex PCR, while the TCRdb copy is restricted to in-frame clones and leaves out a portion. Of approximately 190,000 clones listed, about three quarters are singletons. Here the sequenced sample was PBMCs, taken after 12 months of ibrutinib treatment. Receptors were obtained from a human donor with chronic lymphocytic leukemia.

This sequence joins TRBV15 and TRBJ2-1, with 11 nucleotides matching TRBD2. The germline V gene has CDR1 LNHNV and CDR2 YYDKDF (reference sequence). Unmatched junction bases numbered 11, after V lost 4 bases and J lost 0 bases. The CDR3 consists of 19 residues. The CDR3 protein is CATSMDKLAGASSYNEQFF. In DNA, the CDR3 is TGTGCCACCAGCATGGATAAACTAGCGGGGGCCAGCTCCTACAATGAGCAGTTCTTC.

V gene TRBV21-1 combines with J gene TRBJ1-5; TRBD1 is taken as the D call from the table, unchecked against the DNA. TRBV21-1 is designated a pseudogene. This CDR3 has 16 residues. This CDR3 reads CASSKSRARSNQPQHF. The CDR3 DNA follows: TGTGCCAGCAGCAAGTCCAGGGCCCGTAGCAATCAGCCCCAGCATTTT.

In its sample, this clone was seen a few times. V usage is TRBV5-1 and J usage is TRBJ1-6, with TRBD1 identical over 7 bases. Germline CDR1 and CDR2: SGHRS and YFSETQ. CDR3 size: 15 residues. V lost 5 bases to trimming and J lost 7 bases; unmatched junction nucleotides: 9. CDR3 loop: CASSTDRVGNSPLHF. The CDR3 region has the DNA TGCGCCAGCAGTACCGACAGGGTAGGGAATTCACCCCTCCACTTT.